These T cell receptor beta chains were read from a single sample in a study of cytomegalovirus exposure and HLA in healthy donors. Generated by immunoSEQ multiplex PCR, the TCRdb table keeps only in-frame clones and is missing some. The data contain 130,000 or so clones, approximately 69% of them singletons. The sequenced material came from PBMCs. Receptors were obtained from a man in his forties in good health and CMV-seropositive. Both conserved end residues are part of each CDR3. D genes are given only for firm matches. Clone size is given for some rows only: seen once, a few or many times, or a class if the clone is expanded.

cdr3_nt | cdr3_aa | d_call | j_call | v_call | clone_size
TGTGCCAGCAGTGACGTCTTGGGGGACAGACAAGAGACCCAGTACTTC | CASSDVLGDRQETQYF | TRBD1 | TRBJ2-5 | TRBV25-1 | .
TGCGCCAGCAGCTTGGAGGCAGGTTGGGGGGCAGATACGCAGTATTTT | CASSLEAGWGADTQYF | . | TRBJ2-3 | TRBV5-1 | once
TGTGCCACCAGCAGAGATTGGTCATGGGGGAGGGAAAACATTCAGTACTTC | CATSRDWSWGRENIQYF | TRBD2 | TRBJ2-4 | TRBV15 | .
TGCGCCAGCAGTTCAACAGGGCCCGACCGGGCTTTCTTT | CASSSTGPDRAFF | . | TRBJ1-1 | TRBV5-1 | .
TGTGCCAGCAGCTTCCCTCGCCAGGTGGAGACCCAGTACTTC | CASSFPRQVETQYF | . | TRBJ2-5 | TRBV11-2 | .
TGTGCCAGCAGCTTATACCGGGACAGGGGCCGCCACGAGCAGTACTTC | CASSLYRDRGRHEQYF | TRBD1 | TRBJ2-7 | TRBV7-9 | .
TGCAGTGCTACCAGGGGCCACGAGCAGTACTTC | CSATRGHEQYF | . | TRBJ2-7 | TRBV20-1 | .
TGCGCCAGCAGCTTGGAAGGTAGCGCCTTTGGAGAGACCCAGTACTTC | CASSLEGSAFGETQYF | . | TRBJ2-5 | TRBV5-1 | .
TGTGCCAGCTCAGAAACAGGGGGCAATCAGCCCCAGCATTTT | CASSETGGNQPQHF | TRBD1 | TRBJ1-5 | TRBV18 | few
TGTGCCAGCAGTACCGACAGGGTCAGCAATCAGCCCCAGCATTTT | CASSTDRVSNQPQHF | TRBD1 | TRBJ1-5 | TRBV6-1 | .
TGTGCCAGCTCACCAACGCGGGGCGATACGCAGTATTTT | CASSPTRGDTQYF | . | TRBJ2-3 | TRBV18 | few
TGTGCCAGCAGCCTTCAGACAGGGGGCTTGAGCGAGCAGTACTTC | CASSLQTGGLSEQYF | TRBD1 | TRBJ2-7 | TRBV11-2 | .
TGTGCCAGCAGTGAAGAATGGGACAGGGTACAGTTCTTC | CASSEEWDRVQFF | TRBD1 | TRBJ2-1 | TRBV6-1 | .
TGTGCCACCAGCGGTGCAACAGGGGGGTTTAGGACCGGGGAGCTGTTTTTT | CATSGATGGFRTGELFF | TRBD1 | TRBJ2-2 | TRBV15 | few
TGTGCCAGCAGTTCCTCCGGGACTAGCAACTACGAGCAGTACTTC | CASSSSGTSNYEQYF | TRBD2 | TRBJ2-7 | TRBV28 | .
TGTGCCAGCAGGCCCGACGGGACAGCTTACGAGCAGTACTTC | CASRPDGTAYEQYF | TRBD1 | TRBJ2-7 | TRBV28 | .
TGTGCCAGCAGTTACTCGAGAGCTTCTGGGGCCAACGTCCTGACTTTC | CASSYSRASGANVLTF | . | TRBJ2-6 | TRBV6-5 | .
TGTGCCAGCAGTTCCCCAGGGGGCGCAATTATTTCACCCCTCCACTTT | CASSSPGGAIISPLHF | TRBD1 | TRBJ1-6 | TRBV27 | .
TGTGCCAGCAGTTCCCGACAGGGGCCCCGGGGGGAGACCCAGTACTTC | CASSSRQGPRGETQYF | TRBD1 | TRBJ2-5 | TRBV28 | .
TGTGCTAGTGGTTTGGTTCTGGGGACATGGAACAATGAGCAGTTCTTC | CASGLVLGTWNNEQFF | . | TRBJ2-1 | TRBV12-5 | .
TGCGCCAGCAGCCAAACAGGGGAGAATGGCTACACCTTC | CASSQTGENGYTF | TRBD1 | TRBJ1-2 | TRBV5-1 | .
TGTGCCAGCAGTTGGCCAGGGGGCCAGCCCCAGCATTTT | CASSWPGGQPQHF | TRBD1 | TRBJ1-5 | TRBV28 | .
TGTGCCAGCAGCTTAGGCACTCACACTGAAGCTTTCTTT | CASSLGTHTEAFF | . | TRBJ1-1 | TRBV7-2 | .
TGCGCCAGCAGCTTGGACAGCAGTAATCAGCCCCAGCATTTT | CASSLDSSNQPQHF | . | TRBJ1-5 | TRBV5-1 | .
TGTGCCAGCAGCTACCAGGGGGGAAACACTGAAGCTTTCTTT | CASSYQGGNTEAFF | TRBD1 | TRBJ1-1 | TRBV7-2 | .
TGTGCCAGCAGTGAATTGGGACAGGGGAACATTCAGTACTTC | CASSELGQGNIQYF | TRBD1 | TRBJ2-4 | TRBV6-1 | many
TGTGCCAGCAGGTTTGAACATGGAGAGACCCAGTACTTC | CASRFEHGETQYF | . | TRBJ2-5 | TRBV2 | .
TGTGCCAGCAGCCCCAAGGACAGGGTGGGAAATGAGCAGTTCTTC | CASSPKDRVGNEQFF | TRBD1 | TRBJ2-1 | TRBV7-9 | medium-sized
TGTGCCAGCAGCTTGGGTGTCGGGTTGATAGTTCCCCAGCATTTT | CASSLGVGLIVPQHF | . | TRBJ1-5 | TRBV5-6 | .
TGTGCCATCAGTGGTCTAGCGGGAGGGACAGATACGCAGTATTTT | CAISGLAGGTDTQYF | TRBD2 | TRBJ2-3 | TRBV10-3 | .
TGTGCCAGCAGCCCGGGACATAGCTCCTACGAGCAGTACTTC | CASSPGHSSYEQYF | . | TRBJ2-7 | TRBV21-1 | .
TGTGCCAGCAGCTGGACAGGGCCTGGAAACACCATATATTTT | CASSWTGPGNTIYF | TRBD1 | TRBJ1-3 | TRBV5-4 | .
TGTGCCAGCAGCTTATCGACAGGGGAGGGCTATGGCTACACCTTC | CASSLSTGEGYGYTF | TRBD1 | TRBJ1-2 | TRBV7-2 | .
TGTGCCAGCAGCCTTCCGGGGGGCAGTACGAACACTGAAGCTTTCTTT | CASSLPGGSTNTEAFF | . | TRBJ1-1 | TRBV28 | .
TGTGCCAGCAGACCCTGGACAGGGACTAATTCACCCCTCCACTTT | CASRPWTGTNSPLHF | TRBD1 | TRBJ1-6 | TRBV27 | few
TGTGCCAGCAGCCACACCTCGGAGTCTTTCACCGGGGAGCTGTTTTTT | CASSHTSESFTGELFF | . | TRBJ2-2 | TRBV5-4 | .
TGTGCCATCAAAGGGGACAGTGAAAAACTGTTTTTT | CAIKGDSEKLFF | TRBD1 | TRBJ1-4 | TRBV10-3 | .
TGTGCCAGCAGTTTAGTTGGGGTGGGACTGTACCAAGAGACCCAGTACTTC | CASSLVGVGLYQETQYF | . | TRBJ2-5 | TRBV28 | .
TGTGCCAGCAGCTTAGACGACAGTCCCTCCTATGGCTACACCTTC | CASSLDDSPSYGYTF | . | TRBJ1-2 | TRBV13 | .
TGTGCCAGCAGCTTGGGTGGGGGGACTAGCGGATCCAAACAGTACTTC | CASSLGGGTSGSKQYF | TRBD2 | TRBJ2-5 | TRBV5-4 | .
TGTGCCAGCAGGCTAGGACGGGAGCAAATGGAAGCTTTCTTT | CASRLGREQMEAFF | . | TRBJ1-1 | TRBV28 | .
TGTGCCAGCAGCCATGGTCCCCCAGGATATAATTCACCCCTCCACTTT | CASSHGPPGYNSPLHF | . | TRBJ1-6 | TRBV7-2 | .
TGTGCCAGCAGTGACAGGTACGAGCAGTACTTC | CASSDRYEQYF | . | TRBJ2-7 | TRBV2 | .
TGTGCCAGCAGCTACTCGAACAGGGGGACCTACGAGCAGTACTTC | CASSYSNRGTYEQYF | TRBD1 | TRBJ2-7 | TRBV6-5 | .
TGTGCCAGCAGTGACAGGGGAGGGAGCAATCAGCCCCAGCATTTT | CASSDRGGSNQPQHF | TRBD1 | TRBJ1-5 | TRBV28 | .
TGCAGTGCTAGAGATGAGGCTGAAGCTTTCTTT | CSARDEAEAFF | . | TRBJ1-1 | TRBV20-1 | .
TGTGCCATCAGTCTAGCGGGAGGGGGAAGCACAGATACGCAGTATTTT | CAISLAGGGSTDTQYF | TRBD2 | TRBJ2-3 | TRBV10-3 | .
TGTGCCAGCAGTTACACCGGACAGTGGGGAAACACCATATATTTT | CASSYTGQWGNTIYF | . | TRBJ1-3 | TRBV6-6 | .
TGTGCCAGCAGCCGTGCTCGGACTAGCGGGGCAGATACGCAGTATTTT | CASSRARTSGADTQYF | TRBD2 | TRBJ2-3 | TRBV4-2 | .
TGCGCCAGCAGTTTAGCAGGGGGGAGCACTGAAGCTTTCTTT | CASSLAGGSTEAFF | TRBD1 | TRBJ1-1 | TRBV27 | .
TGTGCCAGCTCGCTGACAGATAGCTCCTACAATGAGCAGTTCTTC | CASSLTDSSYNEQFF | . | TRBJ2-1 | TRBV18 | .
TGTGCCAGTAGTATCGGGACAGGGGGGAATGAAAAACTGTTTTTT | CASSIGTGGNEKLFF | TRBD1 | TRBJ1-4 | TRBV19 | .
TGTGCCAGCAGTCCCGTGGGGAGGGGCCTCAGCAATCAGCCCCAGCATTTT | CASSPVGRGLSNQPQHF | . | TRBJ1-5 | TRBV28 | .
TGTGCCAGCAGCTTGGAGAGGGGGCTGGACACCGGGGAGCTGTTTTTT | CASSLERGLDTGELFF | TRBD1 | TRBJ2-2 | TRBV5-6 | few
TGTGCCAGCAGCTCTCGAAGGATATCTAGCGGTCTCACAGATACGCAGTATTTT | CASSSRRISSGLTDTQYF | TRBD2 | TRBJ2-3 | TRBV7-8 | .
TGTGCCATCAGTGAGTCGTGGAGGGGGGGCACTGGAAACACCATATATTTT | CAISESWRGGTGNTIYF | . | TRBJ1-3 | TRBV10-3 | .
TGTGCCAGCAGTTTTAACGGGAACTACGAGCAGTACTTC | CASSFNGNYEQYF | . | TRBJ2-7 | TRBV27 | .